This is a list of T cell receptor beta chains from one sample in a study of STAT5B mutations in CD4+ large granular lymphocyte leukemia. Data came from immunoSEQ multiplex PCR; TCRdb stores just in-frame clones and leaves some out. Altogether under 50,000 clones are present, roughly four fifths being singletons, with the ten largest covering about 0.34%. Sample: CD4+ T cells from blood buffy coats. These TCRs come from a human donor in good health. Both conserved end residues are part of each CDR3. The D gene is left open where the match is weak. Size values are once, few and many counts, or a class for expanded clones, and some rows have none.

size	V	D	J	CDR3	DNA
NA	TRBV7-8	NA	TRBJ2-1	CASSLRNPGSYNEQFF	TGTGCCAGCAGCTTACGGAACCCTGGCTCCTACAATGAGCAGTTCTTC
NA	TRBV2	NA	TRBJ1-1	CASRDPGKGEAFF	TGTGCCAGCAGAGACCCAGGGAAAGGAGAAGCTTTCTTT
NA	TRBV5-4	TRBD2	TRBJ2-7	CASSFAGGVDEQYF	TGTGCCAGCAGCTTCGCGGGAGGGGTAGACGAGCAGTACTTC
NA	TRBV4-2	TRBD2	TRBJ2-1	CASSLGASGSYNEQFF	TGTGCCAGCAGCCTAGGGGCCAGCGGGAGCTACAATGAGCAGTTCTTC
NA	TRBV7-8	TRBD1	TRBJ1-3	CASSSQTGTGNTIYF	TGTGCCAGCAGCTCCCAGACAGGGACTGGAAACACCATATATTTT
NA	TRBV6-5	TRBD1	TRBJ2-2	CASSYMDRDTGELFF	TGTGCCAGCAGTTACATGGACAGGGATACCGGGGAGCTGTTTTTT
NA	TRBV27	TRBD2	TRBJ2-3	CASSLGLAGGPTDTQYF	TGTGCCAGCAGTTTGGGACTAGCGGGAGGGCCGACAGATACGCAGTATTTT
NA	TRBV7-9	TRBD1	TRBJ2-5	CASSLTGAETQYF	TGTGCCAGCAGCTTGACAGGGGCAGAGACCCAGTACTTC
NA	TRBV6-5	NA	TRBJ1-4	CASSYEGPNEKLFF	TGTGCCAGCAGTTATGAGGGGCCCAATGAAAAACTGTTTTTT
NA	TRBV5-4	TRBD2	TRBJ2-3	CASSGTSGSSSTDTQYF	TGTGCCAGCAGCGGGACTAGCGGGAGTTCGAGCACAGATACGCAGTATTTT
NA	TRBV11-2	NA	TRBJ2-3	CASSFGIPGGTDTQYF	TGTGCCAGCAGCTTTGGGATTCCCGGTGGCACAGATACGCAGTATTTT
NA	TRBV30	NA	TRBJ1-4	CAWSVGQENEKLFF	TGTGCCTGGAGTGTAGGCCAGGAAAATGAAAAACTGTTTTTT
few	TRBV2	NA	TRBJ1-1	CASRRNTEAFF	TGTGCCAGCCGAAGGAACACTGAAGCTTTCTTT
NA	TRBV28	NA	TRBJ1-2	CASRFPGGRYGYTF	TGTGCCAGCAGATTTCCGGGGGGCCGGTATGGCTACACCTTC
NA	TRBV27	NA	TRBJ2-7	CASRARRRGKTVYEQYF	TGTGCCAGCAGAGCACGGCGACGGGGGAAAACGGTCTACGAGCAGTACTTC
NA	TRBV7-9	TRBD2	TRBJ2-2	CASSSELASGELFF	TGTGCCAGCAGCTCCGAACTAGCGTCCGGGGAGCTGTTTTTT
NA	TRBV14	NA	TRBJ2-7	CASSHRGGSYEQYF	TGTGCCAGCAGCCACCGGGGCGGCTCCTACGAGCAGTACTTC
NA	TRBV7-9	NA	TRBJ1-3	CASSLGGLGNTIYF	TGTGCCAGCAGCTTAGGAGGGCTTGGAAACACCATATATTTT
NA	TRBV5-1	TRBD1	TRBJ2-3	CASTYMPGQGADTQYF	TGCGCCAGCACCTACATGCCGGGACAGGGAGCAGATACGCAGTATTTT
NA	TRBV11-2	TRBD2	TRBJ2-7	CASSPRAGGAYEQYF	TGTGCCAGCAGCCCTCGGGCGGGAGGGGCGTACGAGCAGTACTTC
NA	TRBV9	TRBD2	TRBJ2-1	CASSVGIFGSGGRYNEQFF	TGTGCCAGCAGCGTAGGCATCTTCGGGAGCGGGGGGCGCTACAATGAGCAGTTCTTC
NA	TRBV29-1	NA	TRBJ2-1	CSVEDPGQITYNEQFF	TGCAGCGTTGAAGATCCTGGACAGATTACCTACAATGAGCAGTTCTTC
few	TRBV5-1	TRBD2	TRBJ2-7	CASSFTGGMERYF	TGCGCCAGCAGCTTTACGGGGGGGATGGAGAGGTACTTC
NA	TRBV4-1	NA	TRBJ2-3	CASSLQGDTDTQYF	TGCGCCAGCAGCCTTCAAGGAGACACAGATACGCAGTATTTT
few	TRBV6-1	NA	TRBJ1-1	CASSELLPLEAFF	TGTGCCAGCAGTGAATTATTGCCCCTTGAAGCTTTCTTT
few	TRBV7-9	NA	TRBJ2-7	CASSRESGEQYF	TGTGCCAGCAGCAGGGAGTCGGGCGAGCAGTACTTC
once	TRBV2	NA	TRBJ1-5	CASSVGGGGPQHF	TGTGCCAGCAGTGTCGGAGGGGGGGGGCCCCAGCATTTT
NA	TRBV11-1	TRBD1	TRBJ2-2	CASSKAGTAYYTGELFF	TGTGCCAGCAGCAAAGCAGGGACAGCCTATTACACCGGGGAGCTGTTTTTT
NA	TRBV6-6	TRBD1	TRBJ2-7	CASRAGQGAYEQYF	TGTGCCAGCAGGGCGGGACAGGGGGCCTACGAGCAGTACTTC
NA	TRBV5-1	NA	TRBJ2-2	CASSFRVGANTGELFF	TGCGCCAGCAGCTTCCGGGTCGGGGCGAACACCGGGGAGCTGTTTTTT
NA	TRBV5-4	TRBD2	TRBJ2-7	CASSYGGGSTYEQYF	TGTGCCAGCAGCTACGGAGGCGGGAGTACCTACGAGCAGTACTTC
NA	TRBV6-1	TRBD1	TRBJ2-7	CASSLPGQVSLQYF	TGTGCCAGCAGTTTACCGGGACAGGTGTCTCTGCAGTACTTC
NA	TRBV6-1	NA	TRBJ2-5	CASSEGSTQETQYF	TGTGCCAGCAGTGAGGGCAGCACCCAAGAGACCCAGTACTTC
NA	TRBV9	NA	TRBJ1-1	CASSVGESEFMNTEAFF	TGTGCCAGCAGCGTAGGGGAAAGCGAATTTATGAACACTGAAGCTTTCTTT
NA	TRBV29-1	TRBD2	TRBJ2-5	CSATKAGGRETQYF	TGCAGCGCTACTAAAGCGGGGGGGCGGGAGACCCAGTACTTC
NA	TRBV5-1	NA	TRBJ1-3	CASSSEGGRGNTIYF	TGCGCCAGCAGCTCCGAGGGGGGCCGTGGAAACACCATATATTTT
NA	TRBV27	NA	TRBJ2-7	CASSLRFSLRFEQYF	TGTGCCAGCAGTTTAAGGTTTTCTCTACGATTCGAGCAGTACTTC
once	TRBV5-6	TRBD1	TRBJ1-2	CASSLRVTGGSGYTF	TGTGCCAGCAGCTTGAGAGTGACAGGGGGCTCTGGCTACACCTTC
NA	TRBV5-1	NA	TRBJ1-1	CASSVTTEGTEAFF	TGCGCCAGCAGCGTAACAACAGAGGGAACTGAAGCTTTCTTT
NA	TRBV7-9	NA	TRBJ2-3	CASSKPETSGTDTQYF	TGTGCCAGCAGTAAACCCGAGACCAGCGGGACAGATACGCAGTATTTT
NA	TRBV18	TRBD1	TRBJ1-6	CASTAGGGTYNSPLHF	TGTGCCAGCACAGCAGGGGGCGGCACCTATAATTCACCCCTCCACTTT
NA	TRBV4-1	NA	TRBJ1-2	CASSRIVGQSNYGYTF	TGCGCCAGCAGCCGCATCGTAGGGCAGTCCAACTATGGCTACACCTTC
NA	TRBV5-6	NA	TRBJ1-1	CASSLKVHTEAFF	TGTGCCAGCAGCTTGAAGGTTCACACTGAAGCTTTCTTT
NA	TRBV6-6	NA	TRBJ1-5	CASSPQGNQPQHF	TGTGCCAGCAGTCCCCAGGGGAATCAGCCCCAGCATTTT
NA	TRBV19	NA	TRBJ2-2	CASSMGGGTGELFF	TGTGCCAGTAGTATGGGGGGCGGCACCGGGGAGCTGTTTTTT
NA	TRBV6-6	NA	TRBJ2-5	CASSYSTGKETQYF	TGTGCCAGCAGTTACTCAACGGGGAAAGAGACCCAGTACTTC
few	TRBV5-1	TRBD1	TRBJ2-3	CASSLQGQTDTQYF	TGCGCCAGCAGCTTGCAGGGACAGACAGATACGCAGTATTTT
NA	TRBV7-3	NA	TRBJ2-6	CASSLIATGANVLTF	TGTGCCAGCAGCTTAATTGCAACTGGGGCCAACGTCCTGACTTTC
NA	TRBV10-3	NA	TRBJ1-1	CAISGNTEAFF	TGTGCCATCAGTGGGAACACTGAAGCTTTCTTT
once	TRBV30	TRBD1	TRBJ1-1	CAWSDRGRRSFF	TGTGCCTGGAGCGACAGGGGGCGTCGTTCCTTTTTT
NA	TRBV2	NA	TRBJ2-1	CASRTDHSYNEQFF	TGTGCCAGCAGGACTGACCACTCCTACAATGAGCAGTTCTTC
NA	TRBV7-8	TRBD2	TRBJ2-1	CASSLAASSYNEQFF	TGTGCCAGCAGCCTAGCGGCCAGCTCCTACAATGAGCAGTTCTTC
once	TRBV29-1	NA	TRBJ1-4	CSVRRSTNEKLFF	TGCAGCGTTAGGAGATCAACTAATGAAAAACTGTTTTTT